This T cell receptor beta chain was retrieved from a study of technical replicates of blood from a few donors. The protocol was immunoSEQ multiplex PCR, while the TCRdb copy is restricted to in-frame clones and leaves out a portion. The sample carries 75,000 to 90,000 clones, approximately 90% recorded once. The clonotype was recovered from a human donor in good health. The sample comprised T cells isolated from PBMCs.

For the CDR3, the DNA is TGTGCCAGCAGTGACCTATGGACAGGGGGCGCGGATTCACCCCTCCACTTT. Its protein product is CASSDLWTGGADSPLHF. J is TRBJ1-6 and V is TRBV2; 11 positions match TRBD1. CDR3 size: 17 residues. The germline V gene encodes CDR1 SNHLY and CDR2 FYNNEI. With 3 bases clipped from V and 8 bases from J, the junction kept 9 bases outside the gene matches.